This passage covers 10 T cell receptor beta chains from one sample sequenced in a study of tumor-infiltrating lymphocytes in primary liver carcinoma. Priming with a constant-region primer yielded TCR beta cDNA from about 510 ng total RNA. ARM-PCR, slightly modified, supplied the TCR beta libraries through three nested multiplex PCR rounds. Running ten to eleven cycles apiece, the first two PCR rounds relied on TRBV1-TRBV30 forward primers together with a C-beta reverse primer. MiXCR, run by TCRdb on the multiplex PCR reads, gives a single entry per CDR3 protein. Counted here are 180,000 or so distinct CDR3 sequences, roughly 60% occurring once; the ten biggest clones make up approximately 70%. The blood RNA (from unsorted whole blood) was obtained, and germline DNA was also extracted. Source material: peripheral blood. The receptors were gathered from a man in his forties or fifties with primary liver carcinoma and hepatitis B virus infection.

The CDR3 DNA is TGTGCCAGCAGTCCGTGGACTAATTCGAACACCGGGGAGCTGTTTTTT. This encodes CASSPWTNSNTGELFF. This rearrangement joins TRBV28 to TRBJ2-2; D is perhaps TRBD2 (6 bases). CDR1 and CDR2 (germline): MDHEN, SYDVKM. V shed 5 bases and J shed 0 bases, with 13 bases lying between them. There are 16 residues in the CDR3. Complete variable domain (other parts from reference TRBV28 and TRBJ2-2): DVKVTQSSRYLVKRTGEKVFLECVQDMDHENMFWYRQDPGLGLRLIYFSYDVKMKEKGDIPEGYSVSREKKERFSLILESASTNQTSMYLCASSPWTNSNTGELFFGEGSRLTVL.

This chain links TRBV30 with TRBJ1-2, with a tentative D call TRBD1 (6 bases). Germline values: CDR1 GTSNPN, CDR2 SVGIG (reference sequence). V lost 2 bases and J 6 bases, leaving 10 bases between the germline ends. The CDR3 is 12 amino acids. The CDR3 reads CAWSHGQNGYTF. For the CDR3, the DNA is TGTGCCTGGAGTCATGGACAGAATGGCTACACCTTC.

This chain joins TRBV6-1 and TRBJ2-7; 11 positions agree with TRBD2. The V gene's germline CDR1 is MNHNS and CDR2 SASEGT. V lost 6 bases and J lost 0; bases outside the gene matches: 13. The CDR3 contains 18 residues. CDR3 residues: CASSRDRVTSGNSYEQYF. DNA of the CDR3: TGTGCCAGCAGCCGGGACAGGGTGACTAGCGGGAACTCCTACGAGCAGTACTTC.

This chain uses TRBV29-1 with TRBJ2-3; 7 nucleotides line up with TRBD1. Per the germline V gene, CDR1 is SQVTM and CDR2 is ANQGSEA. V shed 5 bases and J 4 bases; nucleotides not matched to a gene: 6. The CDR3 consists of 13 residues. The CDR3 bases are TGCAGCGTTCCTGACAGGGAACCAGATACGCAGTATTTT. Translating gives CSVPDREPDTQYF.

A single count supports this clonotype. The junction departs from germline at one end; a sequencing error may be responsible. The chain couples TRBV4-2 to TRBJ2-3, with 9 positions matching TRBD2. CDR3 length equals 18 residues. Germline lookup yields CDR1 LGHNA and CDR2 YNFKEQ. The CDR3 nucleotides read TGTGCCAGCAGTCAAGGGTCGGCGGGAGGGAGGAGCACAGATACGCAGTATTTT. It translates to CASSQGSAGGRSTDTQYF.

The chain carries TRBV21-1 and TRBJ1-1. TRBV21-1 is designated a pseudogene. The length of the CDR3 is 12 residues. The CDR3 nucleotides read TGTGCCAGCAGCAGGCAGAGGGCTGAAGCTTTCTTT. Translating gives CASSRQRAEAFF.

V is TRBV5-8 and J is TRBJ1-1, with 7 bases fitting TRBD1. The ends lost 3 bases at V and 5 bases at J; junction bases unmatched: 7. The CDR3 consists of 14 residues. Germline V gives CDR1 SGHTS, CDR2 YDEGEE. The CDR3 sequence: CASSYHRGGTEAFF. DNA of the CDR3: TGTGCCAGCAGCTACCACAGGGGTGGGACTGAAGCTTTCTTT.

With regard to this clonotype: A read error may produce the germline difference seen at one junction end. The chain combines TRBV11-1 with TRBJ2-1, with TRBD1 identical over 7 bases. CDR1 is SGHAT and CDR2 is FQDESV in the germline V gene (reference sequence). The CDR3 totals 16 residues. The CDR3 DNA reads as TGTGACAGCAGCTTACTAGGGACAGTGGGTACCAATGAGCAGTTCTTC. It encodes CDSSLLGTVGTNEQFF.

The genes are TRBV5-5 and TRBJ2-7, with D possibly TRBD2 on 6 matching bases. V lost 0 bases and J lost 4, with 11 bases in between. Germline V gene lookup returns CDR1 SGHKS and CDR2 YYEKEE (reference sequence). CDR3 size: 14 residues. CDR3 nucleotides: TGTGCCAGCAGCTTGGATCGGCGGGGATACGAGCAGTACTTC. Encoded protein: CASSLDRRGYEQYF.

Only a few counts were recorded for this clonotype. This chain connects TRBV14 to TRBJ2-5; TRBD2 is a possible D gene (6 bases). This CDR3 contains 17 residues. Germline V gives CDR1 SGHDN, CDR2 FVKESK. Trimming took 1 base from V and 6 from J, leaving 21 bases between them. CDR3 region: CASSQVNWSGVIKTQYF. In nucleotides, the CDR3 is TGTGCCAGCAGCCAAGTCAATTGGTCGGGAGTGATCAAGACCCAGTACTTC.